Reported below is one T cell receptor (beta chain). With V trimmed by 5 bases and J by 7 bases, 20 bases remained unmatched. Germline V lookup: CDR1 SGHRS, CDR2 YFSETQ. The CDR3 is made up of 17 amino acids. This specimen comes from a study of T cell changes during pregnancy in multiple sclerosis. The data were produced by immunoSEQ multiplex PCR, yet TCRdb's version contains in-frame clones alone and is incomplete. The sample shows approximately 69,000 clones, 90% to 95% of them seen only once. This sample comprised CD4+ T cells from peripheral blood mononuclear cells, obtained in the third trimester of pregnancy. This sequence joins TRBV5-1 and TRBJ2-7; TRBD2 matches at 8 bases. The TCR originated in a female donor in good health, enrolled as a control in a pregnancy study. CDR3 protein: CASSLLPIAGQSGEQYF. The CDR3 bases are TGCGCCAGCAGTTTACTCCCCATAGCGGGGCAATCGGGAGAGCAGTACTTC. The entire variable domain, with the rest obtained from reference TRBV5-1 and TRBJ2-7, is as follows: KAGVTQTPRYLIKTRGQQVTLSCSPISGHRSVSWYQQTPGQGLQFLFEYFSETQRNKGNFPGRFSGRQFSNSRSEMNVSTLELGDSALYLCASSLLPIAGQSGEQYFGPGTRLTVT.